This entry lists 14 T cell receptor beta chains sequenced from one sample in a study of cytomegalovirus exposure and HLA in healthy donors. PCR was performed using 60 Vbeta and 13 Jbeta primers. Repertoires were generated with immunoSEQ multiplex PCR, while TCRdb's copy carries only in-frame clones and drops some. The sample lists 130,000 or so clones, about 8.5% occurring once. Sequenced material: PBMCs. The source is a middle-aged man in good health and CMV-seronegative.

Comment on this clone: Within the sample, other DNA sequences also encode this same CDR3. The chain links TRBV27 to TRBJ1-6, with 9 bases identical to TRBD1. The CDR3 is made up of 13 amino acids. From germline, CDR1 is MNHEY and CDR2 SMNVEV (reference sequence). V shed 6 bases and J 7 bases; nucleotides not matched to a gene: 1. The CDR3 region is CASSGQGNSPLHF. CDR3 bases: TGTGCCAGCAGCGGACAGGGGAATTCACCCCTCCACTTT.

This rearrangement joins TRBV6-1 to TRBJ1-5; tentative D call: TRBD1 (5 bases). CDR3 size: 14 residues. The germline V gene has CDR1 MNHNS and CDR2 SASEGT. Trimming stripped 5 bases from V and 4 bases from J, with 12 bases between. The CDR3 bases are TGTGCCAGCAGTTCAACCGGGACTAATCAGCCCCAGCATTTT. Amino acid sequence: CASSSTGTNQPQHF.

This clone was seen a handful of times. The sample carries other DNA sequences with the same CDR3. The genes are TRBV6-5 and TRBJ1-1; tentatively, D is TRBD1 (6 bases). Per germline, CDR1 MNHEY and CDR2 SVGAGI. Trimming shortened V by 6 bases and J by 1 base, and 6 bases separated the two germline ends. The CDR3 runs 12 residues. The CDR3 DNA reads TGTGCCAGCAGCAGGGGGAACACTGAAGCTTTCTTT. Amino acid sequence: CASSRGNTEAFF.

This chain links TRBV19 with TRBJ1-5, with D tentatively TRBD1 (5 bases). V lost 0 bases to trimming and J lost 2 bases, with 8 bases between them. The CDR3 spans 15 residues. CDR1 LNHDA and CDR2 SQIVND come from the germline V gene (reference sequence). CDR3 DNA sequence: TGTGCCAGTAGTATAGACAGGGAGGGCAATCAGCCCCAGCATTTT. Translation: CASSIDREGNQPQHF.

The chain is built from TRBV28 and TRBJ1-1; 8 bases align to TRBD1. There are 13 residues in the CDR3. J lost 0 bases, V lost 11 bases, and 5 bases had no gene match. Germline V gene data show CDR1 as MDHEN and CDR2 as SYDVKM. Here the CDR3 reads CAVSGQVNTEAFF. The CDR3 bases are TGTGCCGTATCGGGACAGGTGAACACTGAAGCTTTCTTT.

This clone was seen a few times. The chain employs TRBV5-1 and TRBJ2-1; possibly TRBD2 for D (6 bases). CDR1 SGHRS and CDR2 YFSETQ come from the germline V gene. The ends were cut back, 7 bases at V and 0 bases at J, with 14 bases in the middle. This CDR3 contains 15 residues. CDR3 sequence (DNA): TGCGCCAGCTCCCCGGGGAGGAGCTCCTACAATGAGCAGTTCTTC. Translating gives CASSPGRSSYNEQFF.

The genes are TRBV7-8 and TRBJ2-5, with a possible D match to TRBD1 (6 bases). The CDR3 spans 15 residues. The germline V and J ends were trimmed by 5 bases and 0 bases, with 13 bases remaining between them. CDR1 is SGHVS and CDR2 is FQNEAQ in the germline V gene. The CDR3 protein is CASSVLRTDQETQYF. The DNA for the CDR3 is TGTGCCAGCAGCGTCCTCCGGACAGACCAAGAGACCCAGTACTTC.

In its sample, this clone was seen a few times. This chain joins TRBV27 and TRBJ1-6; 7 positions match TRBD1. Germline V gene lookup returns CDR1 MNHEY and CDR2 SMNVEV (reference sequence). V trimming: 6 bases; J trimming: 0 bases; junction bases outside the gene matches: 5. The CDR3 runs to 16 residues. The CDR3 region is CASSLTGASYNSPLHF. CDR3 nucleotide sequence: TGTGCCAGCAGCTTAACAGGGGCCTCCTATAATTCACCCCTCCACTTT.

This clone was detected only a few times. The chain carries TRBV30 and TRBJ1-1; 7 bases are shared with TRBD1. V dropped 2 bases and J dropped 6; count of bases not matched to a gene: 3. The germline CDR1 and CDR2 sequences are GTSNPN and SVGIG (reference sequence). The CDR3 runs 12 residues. The CDR3 loop is CAWSQGGPEAFF. The DNA for the CDR3 is TGTGCCTGGAGTCAAGGGGGCCCTGAAGCTTTCTTT.

The chain uses TRBV9 and TRBJ2-5, with 8 nucleotides matching TRBD1. Matching the DNA end better, TRBJ2-7 makes the J call doubtful. Germline CDR1 SGDLS, CDR2 YYNGEE. CDR3 length: 15 amino acids. This CDR3 is CASSVTGQGAYEQYF. CDR3 coding DNA: TGTGCCAGCAGCGTGACCGGACAGGGAGCCTACGAGCAGTACTTC.

This clone was counted a few times. This sequence joins TRBV11-2 and TRBJ1-1, with D unclear. Germline CDR1 reads SGHAT; CDR2 reads FQNNGV. The germline V and J ends were trimmed by 3 bases and 2 bases, with 4 bases remaining between them. This CDR3 has 12 residues. The CDR3, as DNA: TGTGCCAGCAGCTTGCGAAACACTGAAGCTTTCTTT. Amino acids: CASSLRNTEAFF.

V gene TRBV19 combines with J gene TRBJ1-2; no definite D call. V lost 0 bases and J 2 bases, leaving 4 bases between the germline ends. The CDR3 sequence is 13 residues long. Germline loops: CDR1 LNHDA, CDR2 SQIVND (reference sequence). Written as DNA, the CDR3 is TGTGCCAGTAGTATAGATCCGAACTATGGCTACACCTTC. This gives the protein CASSIDPNYGYTF. The full variable domain, its missing parts supplied by reference TRBV19 and TRBJ1-2, is DGGITQSPKYLFRKEGQNVTLSCEQNLNHDAMYWYRQDPGQGLRLIYYSQIVNDFQKGDIAEGYSVSREKKESFPLTVTSAQKNPTAFYLCASSIDPNYGYTFGSGTRLTVV.

This chain links TRBV7-2 with TRBJ2-7; 9 bases line up with TRBD2. This CDR3 contains 14 residues. The V and J ends lost 0 bases and 7 bases, in that order; junction bases with no gene match: 4. The germline V gene has CDR1 SGHTA and CDR2 FQGNSA. DNA of the CDR3: TGTGCCAGCAGCTTAGCCGCGGGGGGGCGGGAGCAGTACTTC. This translates into CASSLAAGGREQYF. The full variable domain, with the rest looked up from reference TRBV7-2 and TRBJ2-7, is GAGVSQSPSNKVTEKGKDVELRCDPISGHTALYWYRQSLGQGLEFLIYFQGNSAPDKSGLPSDRFSAERTGGSVSTLTIQRTQQEDSAVYLCASSLAAGGREQYFGPGTRLTVT.

This clone was counted between two and nine times. This rearrangement joins TRBV13 to TRBJ1-1; TRBD1 aligns across 7 bases. CDR1 PRHDT and CDR2 FYEKMQ come from the germline V gene (reference sequence). J lost 6 bases, V lost 5 bases, and 3 bases had no gene match. The CDR3 length is 12 residues. CDR3 coding DNA: TGTGCCAGCAGCCTCGGGACAGCTGAAGCTTTCTTT. Translating gives CASSLGTAEAFF.